This is a list of T cell receptor beta chains from one sample in a study of blood T cell repertoires in COVID-19. TCRdb's table, derived via immunoSEQ multiplex PCR, lists solely in-frame clones and lacks some. The table includes 150,000 or so clones, about nine tenths detected once. Input material: peripheral blood. These receptors all come from a woman in her sixties or seventies with COVID-19, enrolled during active disease. CDR3s include the opening cysteine and the closing phenylalanine or tryptophan. Each record gives: D gene, clone size, J gene, CDR3 length, V gene, CDR3 DNA, CDR3 protein. A D gene is named only where the DNA matches it firmly. Where a row states a size, it is once, few, many or the class of an expanded clone; other rows omit it.

d_gene: -
abundance: -
j_gene: TRBJ1-3
len: 14
v_gene: TRBV30
CDR3nt: TGTGCCTGGAGTGGGAAGGGGCGGGGAAACACCATATATTTT
CDR3aa: CAWSGKGRGNTIYF

d_gene: TRBD2
abundance: once
j_gene: TRBJ2-1
len: 16
v_gene: TRBV10-3
CDR3nt: TGTGCCATCAGTGAGTCTAGGACTAGCGGGGACAATGAGCAGTTCTTC
CDR3aa: CAISESRTSGDNEQFF

d_gene: TRBD1
abundance: -
j_gene: TRBJ1-5
len: 14
v_gene: TRBV2
CDR3nt: TGTGCCAGCAGTGCGGGACAGGGTGGGCAGCCCCAGCATTTT
CDR3aa: CASSAGQGGQPQHF

d_gene: -
abundance: once
j_gene: TRBJ2-7
len: 12
v_gene: TRBV28
CDR3nt: TGTGCCAGCAGCCCGGGTTGGTACGAGCAGTACTTC
CDR3aa: CASSPGWYEQYF

d_gene: -
abundance: once
j_gene: TRBJ1-1
len: 15
v_gene: TRBV2
CDR3nt: TGTGCCAGCAGTCCCCAGACAGTACTGAACACTGAAGCTTTCTTT
CDR3aa: CASSPQTVLNTEAFF

d_gene: TRBD1
abundance: -
j_gene: TRBJ1-1
len: 15
v_gene: TRBV29-1
CDR3nt: TGCAGCGCTAACAGGGGGCTACCCCACAACACTGAAGCTTTCTTT
CDR3aa: CSANRGLPHNTEAFF

d_gene: -
abundance: -
j_gene: TRBJ2-2
len: 13
v_gene: TRBV5-1
CDR3nt: TGCGCCAGCAGTTGGGACATCGGCGGGGAGCTGTTTTTT
CDR3aa: CASSWDIGGELFF

d_gene: TRBD1
abundance: -
j_gene: TRBJ1-2
len: 18
v_gene: TRBV3-1/TRBV3-2
CDR3nt: TGTGCCAGCAGCCAAGGGGGAGGAGGGGGCTTTGTGGGCTATGGCTACACCTTC
CDR3aa: CASSQGGGGGFVGYGYTF

d_gene: -
abundance: once
j_gene: TRBJ2-5
len: 15
v_gene: TRBV19
CDR3nt: TGTGCCAGTAGTATCGACTATATGTACCAAGAGACCCAGTACTTC
CDR3aa: CASSIDYMYQETQYF

d_gene: -
abundance: -
j_gene: TRBJ1-1
len: 15
v_gene: TRBV9
CDR3nt: TGTGCCAGCAGCGTAGCTGACGGGGGGCACACTGAAGCTTTCTTT
CDR3aa: CASSVADGGHTEAFF

d_gene: TRBD1
abundance: few
j_gene: TRBJ1-5
len: 16
v_gene: TRBV27
CDR3nt: TGTGCCAGCAGTCCAGAGGCAGGGGGGTGGAATCAGCCCCAGCATTTT
CDR3aa: CASSPEAGGWNQPQHF

d_gene: -
abundance: -
j_gene: TRBJ1-6
len: 14
v_gene: TRBV6-1
CDR3nt: TGTGCCAGCAGTGAAGGCGGCACTAATTCACCCCTCCACTTT
CDR3aa: CASSEGGTNSPLHF

d_gene: TRBD1
abundance: -
j_gene: TRBJ1-1
len: 15
v_gene: TRBV27
CDR3nt: TGTGCCAGCAGTCCGGACAGGGGCGGATACACTGAAGCTTTCTTT
CDR3aa: CASSPDRGGYTEAFF

d_gene: -
abundance: -
j_gene: TRBJ1-2
len: 14
v_gene: TRBV10-3
CDR3nt: TGTGCCATCAGTGAGACTCAACAGGGATGGGGCTACACCTTC
CDR3aa: CAISETQQGWGYTF

d_gene: TRBD1
abundance: -
j_gene: TRBJ2-5
len: 14
v_gene: TRBV9
CDR3nt: TGTGCCAGCAGCGTAGGACAGGGACAAGAGACCCAGTACTTC
CDR3aa: CASSVGQGQETQYF

d_gene: TRBD2
abundance: -
j_gene: TRBJ2-3
len: 15
v_gene: TRBV3-1/TRBV3-2
CDR3nt: TGTGCCAGCAGCCAAGGGACTAGCGGTATAGATACGCAGTATTTT
CDR3aa: CASSQGTSGIDTQYF

d_gene: TRBD1
abundance: -
j_gene: TRBJ1-5
len: 16
v_gene: TRBV19
CDR3nt: TGTGCCAGCCGGGACAGGGGGATCATTAGCAATCAGCCCCAGCATTTT
CDR3aa: CASRDRGIISNQPQHF

d_gene: TRBD2
abundance: -
j_gene: TRBJ2-1
len: 14
v_gene: TRBV10-3
CDR3nt: TGTGCCATCAGTGAGTCGGGAGGGTTGGATGAGCAGTTCTTC
CDR3aa: CAISESGGLDEQFF

d_gene: TRBD2
abundance: -
j_gene: TRBJ2-3
len: 16
v_gene: TRBV28
CDR3nt: TGTGCCAGCAGTTTAGGACTAGCGGGCCCCACAGATACGCAGTATTTT
CDR3aa: CASSLGLAGPTDTQYF

d_gene: TRBD1
abundance: -
j_gene: TRBJ1-6
len: 14
v_gene: TRBV2
CDR3nt: TGTGCCAGCAGTCGGACAGGGGGAAGGACACCCCTCCACTTT
CDR3aa: CASSRTGGRTPLHF

d_gene: TRBD2
abundance: -
j_gene: TRBJ2-2
len: 16
v_gene: TRBV10-3
CDR3nt: TGTGCCTCCCTCCAGGCGGGGGGCTTGAACACCGGGGAGCTGTTTTTT
CDR3aa: CASLQAGGLNTGELFF

d_gene: -
abundance: -
j_gene: TRBJ1-1
len: 14
v_gene: TRBV6-5
CDR3nt: TGTGCCAGCACCACGGGGGGCTGGGTCACTGAAGCTTTCTTT
CDR3aa: CASTTGGWVTEAFF

d_gene: TRBD1
abundance: -
j_gene: TRBJ1-1
len: 16
v_gene: TRBV28
CDR3nt: TGTGCCTCATTAGTCCATGGGACAGGGGACGACACTGAAGCTTTCTTT
CDR3aa: CASLVHGTGDDTEAFF

d_gene: TRBD1
abundance: once
j_gene: TRBJ2-1
len: 15
v_gene: TRBV3-1/TRBV3-2
CDR3nt: TGTGCCAGCAGCCTGGACAGGGGTAACTACAATGAGCAGTTCTTC
CDR3aa: CASSLDRGNYNEQFF

d_gene: TRBD2
abundance: -
j_gene: TRBJ2-5
len: 16
v_gene: TRBV5-1
CDR3nt: TGCGCCAGCAGCTTGGGGCTAGCGGTAAGACAAGAGACCCAGTACTTC
CDR3aa: CASSLGLAVRQETQYF

d_gene: -
abundance: -
j_gene: TRBJ2-5
len: 14
v_gene: TRBV5-1
CDR3nt: TGCGCCAGCAGCTTGGGTGGAGGGTTGGAGACCCAGTACTTC
CDR3aa: CASSLGGGLETQYF

d_gene: -
abundance: -
j_gene: TRBJ1-1
len: 15
v_gene: TRBV28
CDR3nt: TGTGCCAGCATAGGTGGTACAGGACGGAACACTGAAGCTTTCTTT
CDR3aa: CASIGGTGRNTEAFF

d_gene: -
abundance: once
j_gene: TRBJ2-7
len: 14
v_gene: TRBV15
CDR3nt: TGTGCCACCAGCAGAGATCAGGGGGGTTACGAGCAGTACTTC
CDR3aa: CATSRDQGGYEQYF

d_gene: TRBD1
abundance: -
j_gene: TRBJ2-2
len: 16
v_gene: TRBV2
CDR3nt: TGTGCCAGCAGTGTTTCAGGACAGGGGGTTGCCGGGGAGCTGTTTTTT
CDR3aa: CASSVSGQGVAGELFF

d_gene: -
abundance: -
j_gene: TRBJ1-1
len: 12
v_gene: TRBV30
CDR3nt: TGTGCCTGGAGAAAAGTTAGCACTGAAGCTTTCTTT
CDR3aa: CAWRKVSTEAFF

d_gene: -
abundance: -
j_gene: TRBJ1-1
len: 14
v_gene: TRBV24-1
CDR3nt: TGTGCCACCAGTGCTGGGGGCGCCGGCACTGAAGCTTTCTTT
CDR3aa: CATSAGGAGTEAFF

d_gene: -
abundance: few
j_gene: TRBJ1-4
len: 18
v_gene: TRBV2
CDR3nt: TGTGCCAGCAGTGAAGCGCTTCGAGCAACAGGGCCCGGGGAAAAACTGTTTTTT
CDR3aa: CASSEALRATGPGEKLFF

d_gene: -
abundance: -
j_gene: TRBJ1-2
len: 14
v_gene: TRBV7-9
CDR3nt: TGTGCCAGCAGCTTACCCGTCTCCTCGTATGGCTACACCTTC
CDR3aa: CASSLPVSSYGYTF

d_gene: -
abundance: -
j_gene: TRBJ1-4
len: 15
v_gene: TRBV7-2
CDR3nt: TGTGCCAGCAGCTTAAATATCCGGACTAATGAAAAACTGTTTTTT
CDR3aa: CASSLNIRTNEKLFF

d_gene: TRBD2
abundance: -
j_gene: TRBJ2-4
len: 18
v_gene: TRBV7-3
CDR3nt: TGTGCCAGCAGCAGACTAGCGGGGGAGAGAGTAGCCAAAAACATTCAGTACTTC
CDR3aa: CASSRLAGERVAKNIQYF

d_gene: -
abundance: once
j_gene: TRBJ2-7
len: 13
v_gene: TRBV5-4
CDR3nt: TGTGCCAGCAGAGAGGACAGAACCTACGAGCAGTACTTC
CDR3aa: CASREDRTYEQYF

d_gene: -
abundance: -
j_gene: TRBJ1-1
len: 14
v_gene: TRBV3-1/TRBV3-2
CDR3nt: TGTGCCAGCAGCCAAGTTTACGGGGGTGGTGAAGCTTTCTTT
CDR3aa: CASSQVYGGGEAFF

d_gene: -
abundance: -
j_gene: TRBJ1-3
len: 14
v_gene: TRBV28
CDR3nt: TGTGCCAGCATCCCAGGAGGATCGCGGAACACCATATATTTT
CDR3aa: CASIPGGSRNTIYF

d_gene: -
abundance: few
j_gene: TRBJ1-4
len: 14
v_gene: TRBV25-1
CDR3nt: TGTGCCAGCAGTTCGGGGTCAACTAATGAAAAACTGTTTTTT
CDR3aa: CASSSGSTNEKLFF

d_gene: -
abundance: -
j_gene: TRBJ1-6
len: 15
v_gene: TRBV4-1
CDR3nt: TGCGCCAGCAGCCGCGAGGGTAAATGGGATTCACCCCTCCACTTT
CDR3aa: CASSREGKWDSPLHF

d_gene: TRBD2
abundance: -
j_gene: TRBJ2-3
len: 18
v_gene: TRBV7-7
CDR3nt: TGTGCCAGCAGCTTAACACTAGCGGGGGGGCCTAGCACAGATACGCAGTATTTT
CDR3aa: CASSLTLAGGPSTDTQYF

d_gene: TRBD2
abundance: -
j_gene: TRBJ2-3
len: 18
v_gene: TRBV15
CDR3nt: TGTGCCACCAGCTCCCGACTAGCGGGGGGGCTAGGAACAGATACGCAGTATTTT
CDR3aa: CATSSRLAGGLGTDTQYF

d_gene: -
abundance: -
j_gene: TRBJ2-3
len: 13
v_gene: TRBV27
CDR3nt: TGTGCCAGCAGTTTATCGCGGTGGGATACGCAGTATTTT
CDR3aa: CASSLSRWDTQYF

d_gene: -
abundance: -
j_gene: TRBJ1-1
len: 16
v_gene: TRBV18
CDR3nt: TGTGCCAGCTCGCCAGCCAGGGGCCGGTTTGGCACTGAAGCTTTCTTT
CDR3aa: CASSPARGRFGTEAFF